This TCR beta chain appears in the sequencing data of a study of T cell repertoires in cytomegalovirus infection. About this clonotype: Its antigen is unknown.

Whole-study results and caveats: CMV carriers having the relevant HLA were flagged by cumulative public TCR beta family frequency. Predominance within the ex vivo response was attributable to HLA-C-restricted CMV-specific TCR beta clonotypes.

The V gene end was trimmed by 2 bases and the J gene end by 3 bases; junction bases not matched to a gene: 5. The CDR3 has 15 amino acids. Germline V gene lookup returns CDR1 MGHRA and CDR2 YSYEKL. MiXCR, applied by TCRdb to the reads, yields one record per CDR3 protein. The table records nearly 450,000 distinct CDR3 sequences, approximately 31% of them present only once. The sequencing sample was made of PBMCs. The chain carries TRBV4-1 and TRBJ2-7; 9 nucleotides agree with TRBD2. The sequence derives from a human donor in good health (CMV status not recorded). Some clones in this sample may be carry-over from other donors' samples. CDR3: CASSQSRGGRYEQYF. CDR3 sequence (DNA): TGCGCCAGCAGCCAATCGCGGGGGGGCCGCTACGAGCAGTACTTC.